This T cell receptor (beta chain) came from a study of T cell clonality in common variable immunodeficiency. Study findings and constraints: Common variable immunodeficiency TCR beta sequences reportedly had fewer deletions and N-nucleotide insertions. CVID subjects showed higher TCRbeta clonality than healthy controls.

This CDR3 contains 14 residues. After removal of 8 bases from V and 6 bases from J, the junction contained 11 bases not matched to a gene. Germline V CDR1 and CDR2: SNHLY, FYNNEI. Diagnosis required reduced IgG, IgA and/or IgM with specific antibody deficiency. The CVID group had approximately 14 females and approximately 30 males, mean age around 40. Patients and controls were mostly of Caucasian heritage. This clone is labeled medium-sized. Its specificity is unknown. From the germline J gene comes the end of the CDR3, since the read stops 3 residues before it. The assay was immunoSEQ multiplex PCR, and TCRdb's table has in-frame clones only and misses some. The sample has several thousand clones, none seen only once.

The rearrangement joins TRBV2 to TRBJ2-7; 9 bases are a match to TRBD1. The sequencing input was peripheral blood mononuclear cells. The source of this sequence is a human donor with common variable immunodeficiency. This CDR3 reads CASGEGTGRLEQYF. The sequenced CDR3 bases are TGTGCCAGCGGGGAGGGGACAGGGAGGCTCGAG.